Presented here are 32 T cell receptor beta chains from one specimen sequenced in a study of cytomegalovirus exposure and HLA in healthy donors. In the PCR, 60 Vbeta and 13 Jbeta primers were used. The protocol was immunoSEQ multiplex PCR, while the TCRdb copy is restricted to in-frame clones and leaves out a portion. The sample lists about 130,000 clones; approximately 79% were seen once. Input material: PBMCs. Receptors were obtained from a middle-aged man in good health and CMV-seropositive.

This clone has only a few counts. J is TRBJ1-2 and V is TRBV19; perhaps TRBD1 as D (6 bases). Trimming shortened V by 1 base and J by 2 bases, and 17 bases separated the two germline ends. Germline V gives CDR1 LNHDA, CDR2 SQIVND (reference sequence). The CDR3 has 17 residues. CDR3 sequence (DNA): TGTGCCAGTAGTATAGGGAATAAGTGGACAGTCAACTATGGCTACACCTTC. It encodes CASSIGNKWTVNYGYTF.

The J gene is TRBJ2-7, the V gene TRBV12-5; 8 nucleotides agree with TRBD2. The germline gives CDR1 LGHNT, CDR2 FRNRAP. The length of the CDR3 is 13 residues. V lost 6 bases to trimming and J lost 2 bases; unmatched junction nucleotides: 3. CDR3 residues: CASGAGGPYEQYF. CDR3 bases: TGTGCTAGTGGGGCGGGAGGCCCCTACGAGCAGTACTTC. The variable domain in full, with the rest retrieved from reference TRBV12-5 and TRBJ2-7, is DARVTQTPRHKVTEMGQEVTMRCQPILGHNTVFWYRQTMMQGLELLAYFRNRAPLDDSGMPKDRFSAEMPDATLATLKIQPSEPRDSAVYFCASGAGGPYEQYFGPGTRLTVT.

The chain carries TRBV6-6 and TRBJ1-4; D not certain. Trimming removed 4 bases at V and 7 bases at J, with 13 bases between. This CDR3 has 14 amino acids. The germline CDR1 and CDR2 sequences are MNHNY and SVGAGI (reference sequence). CDR3 DNA: TGTGCCAGCAGTTCCCGGAGGGAGGGTGAAAAACTGTTTTTT. This translates into CASSSRREGEKLFF.

The chain joins TRBV7-9 to TRBJ1-1; D is unclear. The V gene's germline CDR1 is SEHNR and CDR2 FQNEAQ (reference sequence). This CDR3 contains 15 residues. V dropped 11 bases and J dropped 1 base, with 20 bases sitting between them. The CDR3 DNA is TGTGCCCCCCATGAGGGCGCCCCGGGGAACACTGAAGCTTTCTTT. Amino acids: CAPHEGAPGNTEAFF.

Concerning this clone: The sample contains more than one DNA sequence encoding this CDR3. The chain couples TRBV6-4 to TRBJ1-2; D not certain. The CDR3 extends over 11 amino acids. CDR1 and CDR2 (germline): MRHNA, SNTAGT. Trimming pared 0 bases from V and 7 bases from J, leaving 3 bases between. As DNA, the CDR3 is TGTGCCAGCAGTGACTCCCGTGGCTACACCTTC. Its translation: CASSDSRGYTF.

The gene calls are TRBV25-1 and TRBJ2-5, with D possibly being TRBD2 (5 bases). Trimming shortened V by 4 bases and J by 3 bases, and 9 bases separated the two germline ends. The CDR3 runs to 13 residues. Germline values: CDR1 MGHDK, CDR2 SYGVNS. The CDR3 DNA reads TGTGCCAGCAGTGCGGCGGGCGAAGAGACCCAGTACTTC. Its protein is CASSAAGEETQYF.

There are a few counts of this clone. The J gene is TRBJ2-7, the V gene TRBV7-8, with D possibly matching TRBD1 (6 bases). This CDR3 spans 15 amino acids. V lost 6 bases and J 7 bases, leaving 22 bases between the germline ends. The germline V gene encodes CDR1 SGHVS and CDR2 FQNEAQ. CDR3 sequence reads: CASRPPGRGIWEQYF. CDR3 sequence (DNA): TGTGCCAGCAGACCCCCGGGTAGGGGGATTTGGGAGCAGTACTTC.

This clone was counted only a few times. The rearrangement joins TRBV4-1 to TRBJ1-5, with TRBD1 matching over 9 bases. The CDR3 covers 19 residues. The trim removed 0 bases at V and 1 base at J, leaving 10 bases unmatched. Per germline, CDR1 MGHRA and CDR2 YSYEKL. The CDR3 loop reads CASSQDRQGQGTSNQPQHF. In DNA form, the CDR3 reads TGCGCCAGCAGCCAAGATCGACAGGGACAGGGTACCAGCAATCAGCCCCAGCATTTT.

The genes are TRBV12-5 and TRBJ2-1; D is possibly TRBD1 (6 bases). The V end lost 2 bases, the J end lost 10 bases, and 18 bases lay between the germline ends. CDR3 length: 15 amino acids. From germline, CDR1 is LGHNT and CDR2 FRNRAP. CDR3 residues: CASGLLTGSEGEQFF. Here the CDR3 DNA reads TGTGCTAGTGGTTTGCTTACAGGGTCCGAGGGGGAGCAGTTCTTC.

This chain joins TRBV7-8 and TRBJ2-2, with 13 bases fitting TRBD2. V lost 5 bases, J lost 1 base, and 4 bases stayed unmatched. Germline lookup yields CDR1 SGHVS and CDR2 FQNEAQ. CDR3 size: 17 residues. The CDR3 region is CASSQLAGGLNTGELFF. DNA of the CDR3: TGTGCCAGCAGCCAACTAGCGGGAGGGCTGAACACCGGGGAGCTGTTTTTT.

The rearrangement joins TRBV6-4 to TRBJ2-7, with TRBD2 matching 9 bases. Germline CDR1 MRHNA, CDR2 SNTAGT. The CDR3 is 15 residues long. The J segment lost 2 bases and the V segment lost 5 bases, leaving 7 bases of the junction unmatched. The CDR3: CASSYLAGATYEQYF. CDR3 sequence (DNA): TGTGCCAGCAGTTACTTAGCGGGAGCTACCTACGAGCAGTACTTC.

The V call is TRBV11-2, the J call TRBJ2-1, with TRBD2 matching 8 bases. Germline V gene lookup returns CDR1 SGHAT and CDR2 FQNNGV. Losses at the gene ends were 5 bases for V and 5 bases for J; bases not matched to a gene: 5. The CDR3 sequence is 14 residues long. The CDR3 DNA follows: TGTGCCAGCAGCCTTAGCGGGATCAACAATGAGCAGTTCTTC. This encodes CASSLSGINNEQFF.

The gene calls are TRBV18 and TRBJ1-5, with D unclear. Germline V gene lookup returns CDR1 KGHSH and CDR2 LQKENI. Trimming pared 4 bases from V and 2 bases from J, leaving 12 bases between. The CDR3 runs 15 residues. CDR3 loop: CASSLGGFGNQPQHF. The CDR3 nucleotides are TGTGCCAGCTCACTCGGAGGGTTTGGCAATCAGCCCCAGCATTTT. The variable domain in full, completed from reference TRBV18 and TRBJ1-5, reads NAGVMQNPRHLVRRRGQEARLRCSPMKGHSHVYWYRQLPEEGLKFMVYLQKENIIDESGMPKERFSAEFPKEGPSILRIQQVVRGDSAAYFCASSLGGFGNQPQHFGDGTRLSIL.

This clone was observed once. The chain employs TRBV27 and TRBJ2-7; 8 bases map to TRBD2. The CDR3 runs 14 residues. CDR1 MNHEY and CDR2 SMNVEV come from the germline V gene (reference sequence). Unmatched junction bases numbered 5, after V lost 5 bases and J lost 2 bases. CDR3 bases: TGTGCCAGCAGTCATGCGGGGGGTGCCTACGAGCAGTACTTC. Protein: CASSHAGGAYEQYF.

This clone was detected only a few times. V is TRBV5-1 and J is TRBJ1-2; 7 bases are a match to TRBD1. This CDR3 has 14 residues. With 0 bases clipped from V and 8 bases from J, the junction kept 7 bases outside the gene matches. Per germline, CDR1 SGHRS and CDR2 YFSETQ. CDR3 loop: CASSLEQGRGGYTF. CDR3 in DNA: TGCGCCAGCAGCTTGGAACAGGGGCGAGGAGGCTACACCTTC.

The V call is TRBV14, the J call TRBJ2-1, with D tentatively TRBD2 (5 bases). CDR1 is SGHDN and CDR2 is FVKESK in the germline V gene. With 4 bases removed from V and 3 bases from J, the gap between germline ends came to 10 bases. The CDR3 covers 14 residues. The CDR3 DNA reads TGTGCCAGCAGCCCTGGACTGGGCTACAATGAGCAGTTCTTC. This translates into CASSPGLGYNEQFF.

The V call is TRBV30, the J call TRBJ1-4; D is possibly TRBD1 (6 bases). Deletions cut 2 bases from V and 8 bases from J, with 12 bases between. CDR3 length equals 13 residues. Per the germline V gene, CDR1 is GTSNPN and CDR2 is SVGIG (reference sequence). CDR3 nucleotide sequence: TGTGCCTGGAGTCAAACAGGGTCCGAAAAACTGTTTTTT. Amino acid sequence: CAWSQTGSEKLFF.

V is TRBV7-8 and J is TRBJ2-7; perhaps TRBD2 as D (6 bases). Trimming took 2 bases from V and 3 from J, leaving 17 bases between them. This CDR3 is 16 amino acids long. Germline CDR1 and CDR2: SGHVS and FQNEAQ. The CDR3 reads CASSLTLGGPYYEQYF. The CDR3 DNA reads TGTGCCAGCAGCTTAACGCTGGGGGGTCCGTACTACGAGCAGTACTTC.

The chain is built from TRBV9 and TRBJ2-6; 8 positions agree with TRBD2. The germline V gene encodes CDR1 SGDLS and CDR2 YYNGEE. With V trimmed by 3 bases and J by 2 bases, 10 bases remained unmatched. The CDR3 length is 18 residues. The DNA for the CDR3 is TGTGCCAGCAGCGGGCCGGGGGGGTGGAGGGCTGGGGCCAACGTCCTGACTTTC. Translation: CASSGPGGWRAGANVLTF. The full variable domain, completed using reference TRBV9 and TRBJ2-6, is DSGVTQTPKHLITATGQRVTLRCSPRSGDLSVYWYQQSLDQGLQFLIQYYNGEERAKGNILERFSAQQFPDLHSELNLSSLELGDSALYFCASSGPGGWRAGANVLTFGAGSRLTVL.

This chain joins TRBV6-1 and TRBJ1-5; possibly TRBD1 for D (5 bases). Germline CDR1 reads MNHNS; CDR2 reads SASEGT. V gave up 7 bases and J gave up 0 bases, with 13 bases separating them. This CDR3 is built from 15 residues. CDR3 DNA: TGTGCCAGCAAGGGACTTTCCTTTAGCAATCAGCCCCAGCATTTT. Protein product: CASKGLSFSNQPQHF.

V and J are TRBV6-5 and TRBJ2-1; tentatively, D is TRBD1 (5 bases). CDR3 size: 16 residues. Germline V CDR1 and CDR2: MNHEY, SVGAGI. V lost 2 bases, J lost 1 base, and 12 bases lay in between. The CDR3 loop is CASSYGLTASYNEQFF. Written as DNA, the CDR3 is TGTGCCAGCAGTTACGGGCTGACAGCTTCCTACAATGAGCAGTTCTTC.

The count of this clone is one. The chain recombines TRBV7-9 with TRBJ2-1; TRBD2 matches at 11 bases. Germline V lookup: CDR1 SEHNR, CDR2 FQNEAQ (reference sequence). The CDR3 sequence is 17 residues long. The junction had 10 bases not matched to a gene; V was cut back by 5 bases and J by 4 bases. The CDR3 reads CASSPQLAGVWYNEQFF. The CDR3 DNA is TGTGCCAGCAGCCCCCAACTAGCGGGGGTATGGTACAATGAGCAGTTCTTC.

This clone was observed a handful of times. V is TRBV18 and J is TRBJ1-1, with unresolved D. The length of the CDR3 is 13 residues. V was shortened by 2 bases and J by 4 bases, with 8 bases between the two germline ends. Germline assignment: CDR1 KGHSH and CDR2 LQKENI. This chain's CDR3 is CASSPGSGTEAFF. For the CDR3, the DNA is TGTGCCAGCTCACCAGGTTCGGGCACTGAAGCTTTCTTT.

In the case of this clone: Mismatch with germline at one junction end may stem from a read error. V usage is TRBV7-9 and J usage is TRBJ2-1; 12 bases line up with TRBD2. CDR3 length: 17 amino acids. CDR1 and CDR2 (germline): SEHNR, FQNEAQ (reference sequence). The CDR3: CSSSSAGTSGPEDEQFF. The DNA of the CDR3 is TGTTCCAGCAGCTCGGCCGGGACTAGCGGGCCTGAGGATGAGCAGTTCTTC.

This clone was found a few times. The J gene is TRBJ1-5, the V gene TRBV15; weak D call: TRBD1 (6 bases). The CDR3 is 16 residues long. Germline CDR1 and CDR2: LNHNV and YYDKDF (reference sequence). V was shortened by 4 bases and J by 5 bases, with 18 bases between the two germline ends. The DNA of the CDR3 is TGTGCCACCAGCACCGGCAGGGGCCCAATTTATCAGCCCCAGCATTTT. It is translated as CATSTGRGPIYQPQHF.

This clone was observed a single time. The gene calls are TRBV5-4 and TRBJ1-4, with D maybe TRBD1 (6 bases). V was clipped by 4 bases and J by 0 bases, with 10 bases between them. The CDR3 consists of 15 residues. The germline V gene has CDR1 SGHNT and CDR2 YYREEE (reference sequence). The CDR3 loop reads CASSGGAATNEKLFF. DNA of the CDR3: TGTGCCAGCAGCGGGGGCGCTGCAACTAATGAAAAACTGTTTTTT.

The V call is TRBV25-1, the J call TRBJ2-7; D not resolved. Trimming took 4 bases from V and 3 from J, leaving 13 bases between them. This CDR3 comprises 14 residues. Germline assignment: CDR1 MGHDK and CDR2 SYGVNS. This CDR3 reads CASSAPHKYYEQYF. CDR3 coding DNA: TGTGCCAGCAGTGCTCCTCACAAGTACTACGAGCAGTACTTC.

The rearrangement links TRBV6-4 to TRBJ2-3; 8 bases are a match to TRBD2. The trim removed 5 bases at V and 0 bases at J, leaving 4 bases unmatched. Germline-derived CDR1 and CDR2 are MRHNA and SNTAGT. This CDR3 region has 15 residues. This CDR3 is CASSLASGSTDTQYF. The CDR3 DNA is TGTGCCAGCAGTCTTGCTAGCGGGAGCACAGATACGCAGTATTTT.

This clone was recorded once. This chain joins TRBV19 and TRBJ2-7, with 8 nucleotides matching TRBD1. The CDR3 has 14 residues. V was pared by 6 bases and J by 3 bases, with 7 bases of the junction left unmatched. The germline CDR1 and CDR2 sequences are LNHDA and SQIVND (reference sequence). The CDR3 bases are TGTGCCAGTAGCACGACAGGGGCCAACTACGAGCAGTACTTC. Translating it yields CASSTTGANYEQYF. Looking up the rest from reference TRBV19 and TRBJ2-7 gives the full variable domain: DGGITQSPKYLFRKEGQNVTLSCEQNLNHDAMYWYRQDPGQGLRLIYYSQIVNDFQKGDIAEGYSVSREKKESFPLTVTSAQKNPTAFYLCASSTTGANYEQYFGPGTRLTVT.

This clone was recorded a few times. V and J are TRBV4-1 and TRBJ1-2; D perhaps matches TRBD1 (5 bases). This CDR3 has 15 amino acids. Germline V CDR1 and CDR2: MGHRA, YSYEKL. V was trimmed by 1 base and J by 0 bases, leaving 9 bases between them. Here the CDR3 DNA reads TGCGCCAGCAGCCAAGGGGGCGGAGCTAACTATGGCTACACCTTC. It specifies CASSQGGGANYGYTF.

This clone occurred a few times. This chain joins TRBV9 and TRBJ2-1; 12 nucleotides match TRBD2. Looked up from germline, CDR1 is SGDLS and CDR2 is YYNGEE. The CDR3 consists of 18 residues. Trimming removed 3 bases from V and 3 bases from J; junction bases left unmatched: 10. The chain's CDR3 is CASSDLGTSGHFYNEQFF. The CDR3 nucleotides are TGTGCCAGCAGCGATCTCGGGACTAGCGGGCACTTCTACAATGAGCAGTTCTTC.

The CDR3 region is CASSPVLADLTGELFF. The DNA of the CDR3 is TGTGCCAGCAGTCCCGTACTAGCGGACCTCACCGGGGAGCTGTTTTTT. This chain connects TRBV6-6 to TRBJ2-2, with 8 bases that match TRBD2. Per the germline V gene, CDR1 is MNHNY and CDR2 is SVGAGI (reference sequence). The CDR3 length is 16 residues. J lost 4 bases, V lost 5 bases, and 9 bases had no gene match.